The 32 T cell receptor beta chains below all came from one sample that was sequenced in a study of blood T cells in healthy people across ages. Using a J-beta primer mix together with a sample-barcoded 5' primer, a second PCR was run for roughly 6 to 11 cycles. One entry per CDR3 protein results from TCRdb running MiXCR on the 5' RACE reads. Of roughly 1.7 million distinct CDR3 sequences in the sample, approximately 32% were seen once. Sample: blood. The receptors were sampled from a woman younger than 45 in good health.

This clonotype occurred a few times. The V and J genes are TRBV7-8 and TRBJ2-1; D tentatively fits TRBD1 or TRBD2 (5 bases each). From germline, CDR1 is SGHVS and CDR2 FQNEAQ. V lost 3 bases to trimming and J lost 5 bases, with 20 bases between them. The CDR3 runs 17 residues. The CDR3 region is CASSLVPGKGLHNEQFF. The CDR3 coding sequence is TGTGCCAGCAGCTTGGTCCCCGGGAAGGGGCTACACAATGAGCAGTTCTTC.

CDR3 protein: CASSPWIGSHYEQYF. The CDR3 region has the DNA TGTGCCAGCTCCCCGTGGATCGGCAGCCACTACGAGCAGTACTTC. This chain connects TRBV18 to TRBJ2-7; no clear D gene. The CDR3 extends over 15 amino acids. Trimming stripped 6 bases from V and 3 bases from J, with 18 bases between. Germline loops: CDR1 KGHSH, CDR2 LQKENI.

This rearrangement joins TRBV5-6 to TRBJ2-5, with D possibly being TRBD2 (6 bases). The CDR3 sequence is 14 residues long. Per the germline V gene, CDR1 is SGHDT and CDR2 is YYEEEE. Trimming shortened V by 0 bases and J by 5 bases, and 11 bases separated the two germline ends. CDR3 protein: CASSLASAGETQYF. The CDR3 DNA reads as TGTGCCAGCAGCTTGGCTTCGGCGGGGGAGACCCAGTACTTC.

The CDR3 protein is CASIVDTQYF. The CDR3 coding sequence is TGTGCCAGCATCGTGGATACGCAGTATTTT. This chain uses TRBV2 with TRBJ2-3; D remains unclear. V dropped 7 bases and J dropped 6 bases, with 5 bases sitting between them. The CDR3 extends over 10 amino acids. Germline V lookup: CDR1 SNHLY, CDR2 FYNNEI.

The chain couples TRBV12-3 or TRBV12-4 to TRBJ2-3; possibly TRBD2 for D (5 bases). Between the trimmed V and J ends, which lost 6 bases and 1 base, there was a span of 11 bases. The CDR3 runs 14 residues. For the CDR3, the DNA is TGTGCCAGCAGATCGGGAACACGCACAGATACGCAGTATTTT. Residues: CASRSGTRTDTQYF.

The J gene is TRBJ2-6, the V gene TRBV28; 12 bases map to TRBD1. Losses at the gene ends were 5 bases for V and 1 base for J; bases not matched to a gene: 12. Germline V lookup: CDR1 MDHEN, CDR2 SYDVKM. CDR3 length: 20 residues. CDR3 region: CASSGLPGQGALSGANVLTF. Written as DNA, the CDR3 is TGTGCCAGCAGTGGTCTACCGGGACAGGGGGCGTTATCTGGGGCCAACGTCCTGACTTTC.

The J gene is TRBJ1-1, the V gene TRBV12-3 or TRBV12-4, with 9 nucleotides matching TRBD1. The CDR3 totals 14 residues. V shed 5 bases, J shed 5 bases, and the junction held 6 bases outside the gene matches. CDR3 amino acids: CASSTGQGWTEAFF. The CDR3 nucleotides are TGTGCCAGCAGTACCGGACAGGGGTGGACTGAAGCTTTCTTT.

V and J are TRBV7-2 and TRBJ2-6; D assignment may be TRBD1 or TRBD2 (5 bases each). The V end lost 1 base, the J end lost 2 bases, and 12 bases lay between the germline ends. The CDR3 is 17 amino acids. Looked up from germline, CDR1 is SGHTA and CDR2 is FQGNSA. The CDR3 protein is CASSLGFLGAGANVLTF. The CDR3 DNA reads TGTGCCAGCAGCTTAGGGTTTCTGGGGGCTGGGGCCAACGTCCTGACTTTC.

The chain carries TRBV20-1 and TRBJ1-2, with unresolved D. Germline CDR1 is DFQATT and CDR2 is SNEGSKA (reference sequence). V was trimmed by 6 bases and J by 4 bases, leaving 21 bases between them. CDR3 length: 15 amino acids. In DNA, the CDR3 is TGCAGTGCCCGCCCGACTGGGGTAATCCCCTATGGCTACACCTTC. It translates to CSARPTGVIPYGYTF.

This clonotype was found a few times. This chain connects TRBV6-5 to TRBJ1-1; unclear D gene. Trimming removed 0 bases at V and 0 bases at J, with 8 bases between. The germline V gene encodes CDR1 MNHEY and CDR2 SVGAGI. The CDR3 has 15 residues. CDR3 region: CASSYSLSLNTEAFF. CDR3 nucleotides: TGTGCCAGCAGTTACTCTCTCAGCCTGAACACTGAAGCTTTCTTT.

This chain connects TRBV20-1 to TRBJ2-1; either TRBD1 or TRBD2 may fit D (5 bases each). The germline gives CDR1 DFQATT, CDR2 SNEGSKA (reference sequence). The CDR3 sequence is 11 residues long. Trimming stripped 3 bases from V and 9 bases from J, with 9 bases between. CDR3 protein: CSASGGREQFF. The DNA for the CDR3 is TGCAGTGCTAGTGGGGGTCGTGAGCAGTTCTTC.

J is TRBJ2-1 and V is TRBV13; the match to TRBD1 covers 8 bases. Germline values: CDR1 PRHDT, CDR2 FYEKMQ (reference sequence). This CDR3 is 13 amino acids long. V lost 6 bases and J lost 9; bases outside the gene matches: 7. This CDR3 is CASRQTGGGEQFF. In DNA, the CDR3 is TGTGCCAGCAGGCAAACAGGGGGAGGTGAGCAGTTCTTC.

This clonotype came up many times. The genes are TRBV4-2 and TRBJ2-7; TRBD2 matches 7 bases. Germline V gene data show CDR1 as LGHNA and CDR2 as YNFKEQ. CDR3 length: 15 amino acids. J gave up 3 bases and V 1 base, and 6 bases lay outside the gene matches. The CDR3 coding sequence is TGTGCCAGCAGCCAAGGGGGGACTACCCACTACGAGCAGTACTTC. It codes for CASSQGGTTHYEQYF.

This clonotype was seen more than once but under ten times. V usage is TRBV20-1 and J usage is TRBJ2-5; 14 bases are shared with TRBD2. Trimming removed 1 base from V and 2 bases from J; junction bases left unmatched: 3. The CDR3 runs to 16 residues. Per germline, CDR1 DFQATT and CDR2 SNEGSKA (reference sequence). The CDR3 here is CSARAGTSGGQETQYF. CDR3 DNA: TGCAGTGCTAGAGCCGGGACTAGCGGGGGACAAGAGACCCAGTACTTC.

The chain has TRBV20-1 and TRBJ2-5; possible D gene TRBD1, 5 bases. Germline V gene data show CDR1 as DFQATT and CDR2 as SNEGSKA (reference sequence). With 0 bases removed from V and 2 bases from J, the gap between germline ends came to 22 bases. This CDR3 is 18 amino acids long. This CDR3 is CSAREDGVQWGPQETQYF. The CDR3 region has the DNA TGCAGTGCTAGAGAGGATGGCGTCCAGTGGGGCCCTCAAGAGACCCAGTACTTC.

Concerning this clonotype: The junction shows a germline mismatch at one end, possibly a read error. The chain combines TRBV5-5 with TRBJ2-3, with no clear D. The CDR3 is 12 amino acids. The germline gives CDR1 SGHKS, CDR2 YYEKEE (reference sequence). CDR3 nucleotides: TGTGCCAGCCAGGACCTTACAGATCCGCAGTATTTT. Translated, it gives CASQDLTDPQYF.

On this clonotype itself: The junction and the germline gene differ at one end; a read error may be behind it. The J gene is TRBJ1-2, the V gene TRBV6-5, with D possibly matching TRBD1 (5 bases). This CDR3 spans 13 amino acids. The V gene's germline CDR1 is MNHEY and CDR2 SVGAGI. In nucleotides, the CDR3 is TGTGCCAGCAGATTCAGGGCAGGAAGTGGCTACAACTTC. It yields the protein CASRFRAGSGYNF.

The sample holds many counts of this clonotype. V and J are TRBV7-2 and TRBJ2-5, with TRBD2 matching 14 bases. CDR1 and CDR2 (germline): SGHTA, FQGNSA. Trimming at V came to 5 bases and at J to 6 bases, leaving 5 bases not matched to a gene. CDR3 length: 15 amino acids. The CDR3 bases are TGTGCCAGCAGCCCAGGACTAGCGGGAGGACAGACCCAGTACTTC. Protein sequence: CASSPGLAGGQTQYF.

In this sample, this clonotype turned up a few times. V and J are TRBV2 and TRBJ2-3, with TRBD2 matching over 10 bases. The CDR3 has 15 amino acids. The trim removed 6 bases at V and 1 base at J, leaving 4 bases unmatched. The germline V gene has CDR1 SNHLY and CDR2 FYNNEI. In DNA, the CDR3 is TGTGCCAGCAGGGGCGGACTAGCGGGCACAGATACGCAGTATTTT. It codes for CASRGGLAGTDTQYF.

This clonotype was detected only once. The chain joins TRBV5-1 to TRBJ2-1; the D gene is possibly TRBD1 (5 bases). The germline V and J ends were trimmed by 6 bases and 0 bases, with 13 bases remaining between them. This CDR3 contains 15 residues. CDR1 and CDR2 from the germline V gene are SGHRS and YFSETQ. The CDR3 spells CASMTAPSSYNEQFF. DNA of the CDR3: TGCGCCAGCATGACAGCGCCGAGCTCCTACAATGAGCAGTTCTTC.

This chain connects TRBV29-1 to TRBJ2-5; 8 bases agree with TRBD2. V gave up 2 bases and J gave up 1 base; unmatched junction bases: 3. The CDR3 length is 14 residues. Germline CDR1 SQVTM, CDR2 ANQGSEA. The CDR3 reads CSVEREGPQETQYF. For the CDR3, the DNA is TGCAGCGTTGAACGGGAGGGTCCCCAAGAGACCCAGTACTTC.

This clonotype was recorded at least ten times. This chain connects TRBV6-1 to TRBJ2-7, with 7 bases fitting TRBD1. The CDR3 loop spans 13 amino acids. Germline V CDR1 and CDR2: MNHNS, SASEGT. V dropped 10 bases and J dropped 4; count of bases not matched to a gene: 10. CDR3 DNA: TGTGCCACCCAGAAGGGACAGTCTTACGAGCAGTACTTC. Protein sequence: CATQKGQSYEQYF.

The chain uses TRBV11-2 and TRBJ2-5; perhaps TRBD2 as D (5 bases). The J call may be in error: the DNA end matches TRBJ2-7 better. From germline, CDR1 is SGHAT and CDR2 FQNNGV. The CDR3 covers 13 residues. DNA of the CDR3: TGTGCCAGCAGCTCCCGCCGAGGGCGCGAGCAGTACTTC. This sequence encodes CASSSRRGREQYF.

The chain carries TRBV6-6 and TRBJ2-7; 8 positions match TRBD1. Unmatched junction bases numbered 8, after V lost 7 bases and J lost 3 bases. This CDR3 has 14 residues. Germline lookup yields CDR1 MNHNY and CDR2 SVGAGI (reference sequence). The CDR3 DNA is TGTGCCAGCACCCCGGACGGGACAGGCTACGAGCAGTACTTC. It is translated as CASTPDGTGYEQYF.

The genes are TRBV24-1 and TRBJ1-2; tentative D call: TRBD1 (5 bases). From germline, CDR1 is KGHDR and CDR2 SFDVKD. The CDR3 has 14 amino acids. Trimming shortened V by 3 bases and J by 3 bases, and 10 bases separated the two germline ends. The CDR3 loop is CATSDATGDYGYTF. The CDR3 DNA sequence: TGTGCCACCAGTGATGCTACAGGAGACTATGGCTACACCTTC.

The V gene is TRBV20-1, the J gene TRBJ2-5; a possible D gene is TRBD2 (6 bases). V was cut by 5 bases and J by 4 bases, with 14 bases left in between. Germline V gene lookup returns CDR1 DFQATT and CDR2 SNEGSKA (reference sequence). CDR3 length: 13 amino acids. CDR3 residues: CSALFSGRETQYF. The CDR3 region has the DNA TGCAGTGCTCTTTTCTCCGGGAGAGAGACCCAGTACTTC.

This sequence joins TRBV7-3 and TRBJ2-1, with D hard to call. Germline V gene data show CDR1 as SGHTA and CDR2 as FQGTGA. The CDR3 sequence is 15 residues long. Trimming took 5 bases from V and 8 from J, leaving 19 bases between them. CDR3 nucleotides: TGTGCCAGCAGCCTCATAAACACCAACTTCCATGAGCAGTTCTTC. This translates into CASSLINTNFHEQFF.

The chain carries TRBV5-4 and TRBJ2-4; D might be TRBD1 (8 bases). The CDR3 runs to 22 residues. Germline lookup yields CDR1 SGHNT and CDR2 YYREEE (reference sequence). Trimming removed 3 bases at V and 3 bases at J, with 34 bases between. The chain's CDR3 is CASSSGTAGDRPLPTGKNIQYF. The CDR3 DNA reads TGTGCCAGCAGCTCGGGCACGGCGGGGGACAGGCCACTTCCAACGGGCAAAAACATTCAGTACTTC.

This clonotype was detected only a few times. The J gene is TRBJ2-2, the V gene TRBV5-1; TRBD2 matches at 7 bases. The CDR3 extends over 15 amino acids. After removal of 0 bases from V and 5 bases from J, the junction contained 4 bases not matched to a gene. Germline CDR1 is SGHRS and CDR2 is YFSETQ. DNA of the CDR3: TGCGCCAGCAGCTTGGCCGGGAGGAGAACCGGGGAGCTGTTTTTT. Translation: CASSLAGRRTGELFF.

A few counts support this clonotype. The chain couples TRBV20-1 to TRBJ2-6; D is perhaps TRBD1 (5 bases). V was pared by 0 bases and J by 2 bases, with 5 bases between. CDR1 DFQATT and CDR2 SNEGSKA come from the germline V gene (reference sequence). The CDR3 totals 14 residues. CDR3 nucleotide sequence: TGCAGTGCTAGAGACAGGGCTGGGGCCAACGTCCTGACTTTC. Translating it yields CSARDRAGANVLTF.

The chain recombines TRBV6-6 with TRBJ1-3; a weak D match, TRBD1 (6 bases). The germline V gene has CDR1 MNHNY and CDR2 SVGAGI (reference sequence). The CDR3 is 15 amino acids. The germline V and J ends were trimmed by 7 bases and 0 bases, with 13 bases remaining between them. The CDR3 sequence is CASNPDSLSGNTIYF. DNA of the CDR3: TGTGCCAGCAACCCGGACAGCCTCTCTGGAAACACCATATATTTT.

Regarding this clonotype: Compared with germline, one end of the junction differs, possibly owing to a read error. The chain joins TRBV4-1 to TRBJ2-1, with 8 bases aligning to TRBD1. CDR3 length equals 17 residues. The germline CDR1 and CDR2 sequences are MGHRA and YSYEKL. The DNA of the CDR3 is TGCGCCAGCAGCCAAGTACGAAACAGGGGGTCCTACAATGAGCGGTTCTTC. Translation gives CASSQVRNRGSYNERFF.